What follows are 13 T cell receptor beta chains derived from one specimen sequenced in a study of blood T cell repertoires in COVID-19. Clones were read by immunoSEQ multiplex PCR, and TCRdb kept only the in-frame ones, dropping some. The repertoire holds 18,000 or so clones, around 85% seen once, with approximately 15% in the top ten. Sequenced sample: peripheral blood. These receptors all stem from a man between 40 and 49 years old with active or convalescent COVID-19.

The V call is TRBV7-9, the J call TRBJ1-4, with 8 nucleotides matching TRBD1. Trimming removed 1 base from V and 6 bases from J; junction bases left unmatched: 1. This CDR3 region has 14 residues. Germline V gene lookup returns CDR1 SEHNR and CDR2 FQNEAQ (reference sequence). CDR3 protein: CASSLGQGYEKLFF. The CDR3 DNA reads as TGTGCCAGCAGCTTAGGACAGGGGTATGAAAAACTGTTTTTT. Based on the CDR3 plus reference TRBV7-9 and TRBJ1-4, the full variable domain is DTGVSQNPRHKITKRGQNVTFRCDPISEHNRLYWYRQTLGQGPEFLTYFQNEAQLEKSRLLSDRFSAERPKGSFSTLEIQRTEQGDSAMYLCASSLGQGYEKLFFGSGTQLSVL.

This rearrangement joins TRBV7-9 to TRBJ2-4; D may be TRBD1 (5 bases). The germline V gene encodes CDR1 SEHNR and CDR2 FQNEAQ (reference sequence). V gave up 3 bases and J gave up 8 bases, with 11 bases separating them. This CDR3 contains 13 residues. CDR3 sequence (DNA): TGTGCCAGCAGCTTGGGGCTGCCATACATTCAGTACTTC. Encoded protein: CASSLGLPYIQYF.

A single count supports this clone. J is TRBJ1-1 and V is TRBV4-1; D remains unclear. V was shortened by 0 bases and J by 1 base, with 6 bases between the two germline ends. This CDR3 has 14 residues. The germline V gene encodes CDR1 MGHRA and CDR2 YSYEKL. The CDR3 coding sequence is TGCGCCAGCAGCCAAGATTCAGGGAACACTGAAGCTTTCTTT. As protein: CASSQDSGNTEAFF.

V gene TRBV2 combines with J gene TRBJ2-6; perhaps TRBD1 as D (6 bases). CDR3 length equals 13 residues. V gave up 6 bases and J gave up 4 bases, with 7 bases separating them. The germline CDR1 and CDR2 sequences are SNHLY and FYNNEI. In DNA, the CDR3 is TGTGCCAGCAGAGGGACAGGGGCCAACGTCCTGACTTTC. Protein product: CASRGTGANVLTF.

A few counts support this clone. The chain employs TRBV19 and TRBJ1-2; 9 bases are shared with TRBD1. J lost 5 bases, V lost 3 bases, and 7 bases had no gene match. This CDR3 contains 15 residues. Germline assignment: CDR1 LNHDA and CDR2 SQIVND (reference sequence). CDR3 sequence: CASSISGTGWYGYTF. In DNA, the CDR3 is TGTGCCAGTAGTATTTCGGGGACAGGGTGGTATGGCTACACCTTC.

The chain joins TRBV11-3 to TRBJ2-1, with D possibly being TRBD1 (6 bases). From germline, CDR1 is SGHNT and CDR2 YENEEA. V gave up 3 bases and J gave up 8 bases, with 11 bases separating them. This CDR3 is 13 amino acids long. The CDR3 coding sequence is TGTGCCAGCAGCTTGTACAGGGCCGATGAGCAGTTCTTC. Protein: CASSLYRADEQFF.

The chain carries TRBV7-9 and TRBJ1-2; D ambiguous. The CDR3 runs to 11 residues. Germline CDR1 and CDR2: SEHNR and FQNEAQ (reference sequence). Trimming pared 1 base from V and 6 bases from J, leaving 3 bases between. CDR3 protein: CASSLVDGYTF. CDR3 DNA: TGTGCCAGCAGCTTAGTAGATGGCTACACCTTC.

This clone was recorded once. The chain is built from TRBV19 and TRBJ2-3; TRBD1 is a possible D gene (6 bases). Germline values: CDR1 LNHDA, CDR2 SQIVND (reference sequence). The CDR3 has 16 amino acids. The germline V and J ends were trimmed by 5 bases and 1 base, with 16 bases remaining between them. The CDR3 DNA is TGTGCCAGTAGTGTCTACAGGGCTTATGGCACAGATACGCAGTATTTT. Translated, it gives CASSVYRAYGTDTQYF.

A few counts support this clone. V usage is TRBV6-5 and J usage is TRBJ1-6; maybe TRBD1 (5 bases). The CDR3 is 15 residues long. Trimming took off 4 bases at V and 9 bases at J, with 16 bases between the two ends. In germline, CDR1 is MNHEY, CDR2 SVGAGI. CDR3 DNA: TGTGCCAGCAGTTTGGGGCCCCCCGATAGTTCACCCCTCCACTTT. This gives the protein CASSLGPPDSSPLHF.

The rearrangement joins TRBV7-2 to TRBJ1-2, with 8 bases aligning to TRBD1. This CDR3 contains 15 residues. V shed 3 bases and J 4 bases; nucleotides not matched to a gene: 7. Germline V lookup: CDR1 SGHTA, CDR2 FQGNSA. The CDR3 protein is CASSFQAGTGYGYTF. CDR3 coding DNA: TGTGCCAGCAGCTTCCAGGCCGGGACAGGCTATGGCTACACCTTC.

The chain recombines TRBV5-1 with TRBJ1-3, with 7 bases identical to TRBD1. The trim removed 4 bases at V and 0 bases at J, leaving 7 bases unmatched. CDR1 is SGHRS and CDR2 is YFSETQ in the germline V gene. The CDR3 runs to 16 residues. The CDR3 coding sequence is TGCGCCAGCAGCCTACGGGACAGCAGCTCTGGAAACACCATATATTTT. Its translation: CASSLRDSSSGNTIYF.

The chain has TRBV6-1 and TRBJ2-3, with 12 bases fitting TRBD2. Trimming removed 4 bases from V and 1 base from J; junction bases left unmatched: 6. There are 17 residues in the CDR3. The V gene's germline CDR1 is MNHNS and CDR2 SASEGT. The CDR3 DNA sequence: TGTGCCAGCAGTGTGGCTAGCGGGGGGGCAGGCACAGATACGCAGTATTTT. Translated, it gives CASSVASGGAGTDTQYF.

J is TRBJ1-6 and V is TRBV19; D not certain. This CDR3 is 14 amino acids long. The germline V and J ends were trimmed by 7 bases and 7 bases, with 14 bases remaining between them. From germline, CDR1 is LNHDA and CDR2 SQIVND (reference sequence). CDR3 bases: TGTGCCAGTAATTTCGTCAGTTTGAATTCACCCCTCCACTTT. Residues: CASNFVSLNSPLHF.